These T cell receptor beta chains were read from a single sample in a study of technical replicates of blood from a few donors. Libraries were prepared by immunoSEQ multiplex PCR; TCRdb keeps only in-frame clonotypes and omits some of them. The sample yields around 70,000 clones, roughly 93% seen once. Sequencing was done on a sample of T cells isolated from PBMCs. These receptors came from a human donor in good health. Both conserved end residues are part of each CDR3. Fields, in order: V gene, D gene, J gene, clone size, CDR3 DNA, CDR3 protein. The D gene is left open where the match is weak. Only some rows state a clone size, as once, few, many or a class for expanded clones.

v_call: TRBV2
d_call: TRBD1
j_call: TRBJ1-2
clone_size: -
cdr3_nt: TGTGCCAGCGGGACAGGGGATGGCTACACCTTC
cdr3_aa: CASGTGDGYTF

v_call: TRBV15
d_call: -
j_call: TRBJ1-5
clone_size: -
cdr3_nt: TGTGCCACCAGCAGAGATCGGCAGAGGCATCAGCCCCAGCATTTT
cdr3_aa: CATSRDRQRHQPQHF

v_call: TRBV20-1
d_call: -
j_call: TRBJ2-3
clone_size: -
cdr3_nt: TGCAGTGCTGGCCCAGATACGCAGTATTTT
cdr3_aa: CSAGPDTQYF

v_call: TRBV6-5
d_call: -
j_call: TRBJ2-7
clone_size: -
cdr3_nt: TGTGCCAGCAGTTACTCCAATGACCGGGGCTACGAGCAGTACTTC
cdr3_aa: CASSYSNDRGYEQYF

v_call: TRBV6-5
d_call: -
j_call: TRBJ1-1
clone_size: -
cdr3_nt: TGTGCCAGCAGTTACTCGAGGCTGCACCTTGAAGCTTTCTTT
cdr3_aa: CASSYSRLHLEAFF

v_call: TRBV28
d_call: -
j_call: TRBJ1-2
clone_size: once
cdr3_nt: TGTGCCAGCATAGTCGCAGCAGGGGATAGGTCTGTGGGCTACACCTTC
cdr3_aa: CASIVAAGDRSVGYTF

v_call: TRBV11-2
d_call: -
j_call: TRBJ2-5
clone_size: -
cdr3_nt: TGTGCCAGCAGCTATCACGGGCAAGAGACCCAGTACTTC
cdr3_aa: CASSYHGQETQYF

v_call: TRBV18
d_call: TRBD2
j_call: TRBJ2-3
clone_size: once
cdr3_nt: TGTGCCAGCTCACTAGATAGCGGGAGTACAGATACGCAGTATTTT
cdr3_aa: CASSLDSGSTDTQYF

v_call: TRBV19
d_call: -
j_call: TRBJ1-5
clone_size: -
cdr3_nt: TGTGCCAGTAGAGAGTTTAGCAATCAGCCCCAGCATTTT
cdr3_aa: CASREFSNQPQHF

v_call: TRBV29-1
d_call: -
j_call: TRBJ2-5
clone_size: -
cdr3_nt: TGCAGCGTTGGGAGAAGGCAACAAGAGACCCAGTACTTC
cdr3_aa: CSVGRRQQETQYF

v_call: TRBV4-2
d_call: TRBD2
j_call: TRBJ2-1
clone_size: -
cdr3_nt: TGTGCCAGCAGCCAAGTAGGGCTAGCGGGAGAAAATGAGCAGTTCTTC
cdr3_aa: CASSQVGLAGENEQFF

v_call: TRBV27
d_call: TRBD1
j_call: TRBJ2-7
clone_size: -
cdr3_nt: TGTGCCAGCGGACCTCGGACAGGGAGGTACGAGCAGTACTTC
cdr3_aa: CASGPRTGRYEQYF

v_call: TRBV5-1
d_call: TRBD1
j_call: TRBJ1-2
clone_size: -
cdr3_nt: TGCGCCAGCCATACAGCGCCTCCTCGGGACAGGATTGATCGAGCTAACTATGGCTACACCTTC
cdr3_aa: CASHTAPPRDRIDRANYGYTF

v_call: TRBV9
d_call: -
j_call: TRBJ2-2
clone_size: once
cdr3_nt: TGTGCCAGCAGCGTGGGGGGGGCCTCGAACACCGGGGAGCTGTTTTTT
cdr3_aa: CASSVGGASNTGELFF

v_call: TRBV7-8
d_call: TRBD2
j_call: TRBJ2-7
clone_size: once
cdr3_nt: TGTGCCAGCAGCTTGCTTTTAGCGGGAGGGCGAGCGGACAAGCAGTACTTC
cdr3_aa: CASSLLLAGGRADKQYF

v_call: TRBV11-3
d_call: TRBD1
j_call: TRBJ2-5
clone_size: -
cdr3_nt: TGTGCCAGCAGCTTAGAAGGGACAGTGTACCAAGAGACCCAGTACTTC
cdr3_aa: CASSLEGTVYQETQYF

v_call: TRBV6-6
d_call: TRBD1
j_call: TRBJ2-1
clone_size: -
cdr3_nt: TGTGCCAGCAGCCCCCTAATGACAGGGAATGAGCAGTTCTTC
cdr3_aa: CASSPLMTGNEQFF

v_call: TRBV5-5
d_call: TRBD1
j_call: TRBJ1-5
clone_size: -
cdr3_nt: TGTGCCAGCAGCCAGGACAGGGGAGGTCAGCCCCAGCATTTT
cdr3_aa: CASSQDRGGQPQHF

v_call: TRBV7-6
d_call: -
j_call: TRBJ1-5
clone_size: -
cdr3_nt: TGTGCCAGCAGCTTAGGGCAGGGAAGGAGGCCCCAGCATTTT
cdr3_aa: CASSLGQGRRPQHF

v_call: TRBV7-9
d_call: -
j_call: TRBJ1-4
clone_size: -
cdr3_nt: TGTGCCAGCACCCTCCTCCAGGGAAAGAGCGTAGTTAATGAAAAACTGTTTTTT
cdr3_aa: CASTLLQGKSVVNEKLFF

v_call: TRBV9
d_call: TRBD2
j_call: TRBJ2-2
clone_size: -
cdr3_nt: TGTGCCAGCAGCGTTTCTAGCGGGGTTGCCGGGGAGCTGTTTTTT
cdr3_aa: CASSVSSGVAGELFF

v_call: TRBV7-8
d_call: TRBD2
j_call: TRBJ2-3
clone_size: -
cdr3_nt: TGTGCCAGTTCGGCGGGACTAGCGGACTTCACAGATACGCAGTATTTT
cdr3_aa: CASSAGLADFTDTQYF

v_call: TRBV10-1
d_call: -
j_call: TRBJ2-1
clone_size: -
cdr3_nt: TGCGCCAGCAGTGAGGCGGGCTACGAAGATGAGCAGTTCTTC
cdr3_aa: CASSEAGYEDEQFF

v_call: TRBV19
d_call: TRBD2
j_call: TRBJ2-2
clone_size: -
cdr3_nt: TGTGCCAGTAGTATAGACGTATATAGCGGGAGCGCCGGGGAGCTGTTTTTT
cdr3_aa: CASSIDVYSGSAGELFF

v_call: TRBV15
d_call: TRBD1
j_call: TRBJ2-1
clone_size: once
cdr3_nt: TGTGCCACCAGCAGTAGATTAGACAGGGGAAGGGGCAATGAGCAGTTCTTC
cdr3_aa: CATSSRLDRGRGNEQFF

v_call: TRBV6-5
d_call: TRBD1
j_call: TRBJ1-2
clone_size: once
cdr3_nt: TGTGCCAGCAGTTACGAGGGGGCGGAAGATTTTTATGGCTACACCTTC
cdr3_aa: CASSYEGAEDFYGYTF

v_call: TRBV6-4
d_call: TRBD2
j_call: TRBJ2-7
clone_size: -
cdr3_nt: TGTGCCAGCTATCGGTCGGCGCGGGAGTGTGGGTACGAGCAGTACTTC
cdr3_aa: CASYRSARECGYEQYF

v_call: TRBV19
d_call: -
j_call: TRBJ2-7
clone_size: -
cdr3_nt: TGTGCCAGTAGTATAGATCGGGAGTACGAGCAGTACTTC
cdr3_aa: CASSIDREYEQYF

v_call: TRBV4-1
d_call: -
j_call: TRBJ1-3
clone_size: -
cdr3_nt: TGCGCCAGCAGCCAAGATAGTCCGAACACCATATATTTT
cdr3_aa: CASSQDSPNTIYF

v_call: TRBV2
d_call: TRBD2
j_call: TRBJ2-1
clone_size: -
cdr3_nt: TGTGCCAGCAGCCGGGACTACCCCGCGGAGCAGTTCTTC
cdr3_aa: CASSRDYPAEQFF

v_call: TRBV6-5
d_call: -
j_call: TRBJ1-5
clone_size: once
cdr3_nt: TGTGCCAGCAGCTCAGGGCCTTTGGGCAATCAGCCCCAGCATTTT
cdr3_aa: CASSSGPLGNQPQHF

v_call: TRBV5-6
d_call: -
j_call: TRBJ1-3
clone_size: -
cdr3_nt: TGTGCCAGCAGCTTGGTGTCTCCTGGAAACACCATATATTTT
cdr3_aa: CASSLVSPGNTIYF